The present TCR beta chain was sequenced within a study of blood T cell repertoires in COVID-19. In the study overall: Samples taken during acute and convalescent COVID-19 were collected in the United States, Italy and Spain. PBMCs, B-cell-depleted T cells, or T cells were the source of the cDNA or gDNA that made up the material.

The repertoire was sequenced with immunoSEQ multiplex PCR; TCRdb's copy has only in-frame clones and lacks some. The table has around 100,000 clones, 70% to 90% seen once. The CDR3 runs to 15 residues. The V and J ends lost 7 bases and 1 base, in that order; junction bases with no gene match: 4. Germline-derived CDR1 and CDR2 are SGHNT and YENEEA. This TCR derives from an older woman with acute or convalescent COVID-19. The sample comprised peripheral blood. The chain has TRBV11-3 and TRBJ2-2; 9 nucleotides agree with TRBD2. The DNA of the CDR3 is TGTGCCAGCACCTCGACTAGCGGGAACACCGGGGAGCTGTTTTTT. Amino acids: CASTSTSGNTGELFF. The full variable domain, its missing parts supplied by reference TRBV11-3 and TRBJ2-2, is EAGVVQSPRYKIIEKKQPVAFWCNPISGHNTLYWYLQNLGQGPELLIRYENEEAVDDSQLPKDRFSAERLKGVDSTLKIQPAELGDSAVYLCASTSTSGNTGELFFGEGSRLTVL.